This T cell receptor (beta chain) was captured by sequencing in a study of blood T cells in healthy people across ages (dated by TCRdb to the mid-2010s). Broadly, across the study: In model experiments, template switching captured roughly one uniquely barcoded TCR beta cDNA molecule for every two T cells. The study analyzed two additional independent replicas of 1 million unique cDNA reads from the same blood draw for two donors, one aged 18 to 30 and one aged 80 or older. The donors were split into four age groups: young (average 16 years), middle-aged (about 40), aged (more than 55) and long-lived (roughly 80). The study measured age-related changes in TCR beta repertoire diversity using deep sequencing normalized with unique cDNA molecular identifiers.

Counted from cysteine to phenylalanine, this CDR3 has 12 amino acids. The only DNA kept is the CDR3, 36 bases in frame from the first base. The germline V gene (reference sequence) specifies DFQATT as CDR1 and SNEGSKA as CDR2. Cut back by 3 bases and 8 bases, the V and J ends lie 10 bases apart. Library construction relied on 5' RACE. TCRdb lists the instrument as Illumina HiSeq 2500. A second roughly 6 to 12 cycle PCR used a sample-barcoded 5' primer and a J-beta primer mix. A template-switch 5' adaptor carrying 12 random nucleotides introduced a unique molecular identifier onto each TCR beta cDNA molecule. Each sample yielded at least 2.5 million CDR3-containing paired-end reads. The Mint cDNA synthesis kit, primed by a TRBC-specific oligonucleotide, was used to synthesize first-strand cDNA from all RNA. After uracil-DNA glycosylase treatment, a first 18-cycle PCR used universal primers M1SS and BC2_uni_R on all cDNA. The paper's processing steps were these. For normalization, 1 million high-quality reads, each with a distinct molecular identifier, were randomly selected from each sample. Reads with shared molecular identifiers were discarded instead of being binned into consensus sequences. MiTCR, run with a Q25 quality threshold and the strictest error-elimination algorithm, handled CDR3 identification, clonotype clustering and error correction. A nonparametric unseen species model using Euler transformation provided a lower-bound estimate of total TCR beta diversity. TCRdb applied fastp at Q25 and MiXCR to the public reads, then kept only in-frame beta chains. Every entry covers one CDR3 protein and lists the most common genes and DNA from its rows. The V and J calls were not made by the authors but by TCRdb's processing. This sample lists 760,000 or so distinct CDR3 sequences; 20% to 25% were detected once. The ten largest make up around 9.2% of the sample.

The 40 or so donors, aged roughly 6 to 95 years, were systemically healthy Caucasian individuals from Russia. Each donor gave approximately 10 milliliters of peripheral blood, collected into EDTA-treated Vacutainer tubes. Ficoll-Paque density-gradient centrifugation was used to isolate PBMCs, with at least 7 million per sample. Total RNA was extracted from PBMCs with Trizol reagent, with at least 5.5 micrograms obtained per sample. For every donor, flow cytometry on a PBMC aliquot measured the percentage of naive CD45RAhigh/CD27high T cells. In regard to this clonotype: Its antigen is currently not known. One base away there is no much larger clone; base qualities are not given.

Findings and caveats that apply to the study as a whole: Estimates of total diversity based on one million sequenced T cells were regarded as lower bounds and as underestimates. The long-lived group showed more naive CD4+ T cells, fewer expanded clones and increased TCR diversity than the aged group, suggesting age selection. Observed TCR beta diversity per million T cells fell roughly linearly with age, and a significant reduction was already apparent by age roughly 40. Because donor CMV infection status was unknown, age-related changes in expanded clonotypes were potentially confounded. Observed TCR beta diversity correlated strongly with the percentage of naive T cells measured by flow cytometry. Conclusive comparison of naive and antigen-experienced compartments was prevented by the profiling of bulk unsorted PBMCs.

These same records also appear under a second study, on T cells of mothers and their children. From that second study: Nine systemically healthy Caucasian individuals served as donors, namely three mothers together with their six children. cDNA synthesis used all of the extracted RNA, with 1.5 ug of RNA in each 15 ul reaction. In the second PCR, sample barcodes and 2-4 random nucleotides were introduced via the M1S primer. Over 9.5 million TCR beta CDR3 reads were obtained for each mother, and approximately 3.2 million reads were obtained for each child. Thymic selection shapes the output of TCR recombination in a similar way in related and unrelated pairs, and inherited differences have a minor effect. Normalized repertoire overlap in related mother-child pairs was always slightly higher than in unrelated mother-child pairs, but the difference was never significant. With a sensitivity of around 97 clones per million clonotypes, no persistent microchimeric T cell clones were detected. The study used deep NGS to compare TCR beta repertoires of mothers and children, seeking features distinguishing related mother-child pairs from unrelated individuals. The mean age was about 37 +/- 4 years for the mothers and approximately 11 +/- 4 years for the children. After adapters were ligated using NEBNext reagents, the libraries underwent 100+100 nt paired-end sequencing on an Illumina HiSeq 2000. Mother and child libraries were prepared a month apart and sequenced in separate runs to prevent cross-contamination. Between roughly 450,000 and 2,200,000 distinct TCR beta clonotypes were identified per donor. Naive TCR beta clonotypes were estimated from low-frequency clonotypes matched to each donor's FACS-determined naive share, without sorting.

The V and J segments used are TRBV20-1 and TRBJ1-4, with no confidently assigned D gene. The sequencing sample was made of blood. The clonotype comes from a boy aged 10-17 years in good health. CDR3 sequence: CSARGYQEKLFF. The DNA sequence follows: TGCAGTGCTAGGGGTTATCAGGAAAAACTGTTTTTT.